Listed here are 30 T cell receptor beta chains from one sample, sequenced in a study of T-cell reconstitution after alpha-beta-depleted transplantation in children. Preparation of the TCRbeta library involved a method that used unique molecular identifiers. TCRdb re-called the PCR reads with MiXCR, one entry per CDR3 protein. Altogether roughly 400,000 distinct CDR3 sequences are present, 20% being singletons, with the ten largest covering 3.8%. This specimen was PBMCs from the stem cell graft donor, taken from the stem cell graft. The origin of the receptors is a human donor who donated a stem cell graft to a child with acute myeloid leukemia.

This clonotype has more than one count but fewer than ten. The CDR3 nucleotides read TGTGCCACCAGCTCAGAGGGCGTAGTAGTGTATGAGCAGTTCTTC. Amino acid sequence: CATSSEGVVVYEQFF. The chain employs TRBV15 and TRBJ2-1; D is perhaps TRBD2 (5 bases). The ends were cut back, 5 bases at V and 8 bases at J, with 19 bases in the middle. Germline CDR1 is LNHNV and CDR2 is YYDKDF (reference sequence). This CDR3 region has 15 residues.

This clonotype was seen more than once but under ten times. The chain carries TRBV25-1 and TRBJ1-2; 8 nucleotides match TRBD1. V lost 1 base and J lost 6; bases outside the gene matches: 7. Germline V gene data show CDR1 as MGHDK and CDR2 as SYGVNS. The CDR3 consists of 15 residues. The CDR3 is CASSESLDRDHGYTF. CDR3 DNA: TGTGCCAGCAGTGAATCCCTGGACAGGGATCATGGCTACACCTTC.

This clonotype has at least ten counts. This sequence joins TRBV29-1 and TRBJ2-2, with D unresolved. The CDR3 sequence is 12 residues long. Germline CDR1 is SQVTM and CDR2 is ANQGSEA. V shed 5 bases and J shed 0 bases, with 4 bases lying between them. DNA of the CDR3: TGCAGCGTTCAGGCGAACACCGGGGAGCTGTTTTTT. It yields the protein CSVQANTGELFF.

In this sample, this clonotype turned up a few times. This chain links TRBV15 with TRBJ2-1; D might be TRBD2 (7 bases). Germline CDR1 and CDR2: LNHNV and YYDKDF (reference sequence). The V gene lost 5 bases and the J gene lost 3 bases, with 17 bases spanning the gap. The CDR3 is 16 amino acids. For the CDR3, the DNA is TGTGCCACCAGCCTAGGGGGGGGTGCAATCTACAATGAGCAGTTCTTC. This codes for CATSLGGGAIYNEQFF.

The sample holds many counts of this clonotype. The rearrangement links TRBV20-1 to TRBJ2-1; 7 bases map to TRBD2. V was pared by 2 bases and J by 0 bases, with 7 bases of the junction left unmatched. CDR1 and CDR2 from the germline V gene are DFQATT and SNEGSKA (reference sequence). This CDR3 has 16 residues. The CDR3 loop is CSARPQREPSYNEQFF. CDR3 DNA: TGCAGTGCTAGACCCCAGCGGGAACCCTCCTACAATGAGCAGTTCTTC.

In this sample, this clonotype turned up a few times. The V call is TRBV10-3, the J call TRBJ2-1; TRBD1 matches at 9 bases. The CDR3 length is 15 residues. The germline gives CDR1 ENHRY, CDR2 SYGVKD. V was pared by 6 bases and J by 5 bases, with 8 bases of the junction left unmatched. The CDR3 spells CAISQPGQGNNEQFF. CDR3 nucleotides: TGTGCCATCAGCCAACCGGGACAGGGCAACAATGAGCAGTTCTTC.

V usage is TRBV12-3 or TRBV12-4 and J usage is TRBJ2-1; D perhaps matches TRBD2 (6 bases). The CDR3 is 15 amino acids. The V end was cut by 5 bases, the J end by 4 bases, with 15 bases between. This chain's CDR3 is CASSPRDSGYNEQFF. The CDR3 DNA is TGTGCCAGCAGTCCCCGGGACTCGGGATACAATGAGCAGTTCTTC.

This clonotype was seen repeatedly, ten times or more. The V call is TRBV7-2, the J call TRBJ2-7, with D unclear. The germline gives CDR1 SGHTA, CDR2 FQGNSA. Trimming cost V 5 bases and J 7 bases, with 21 bases left between them. This CDR3 is built from 15 residues. Written as DNA, the CDR3 is TGTGCCAGCAGCCTCCAAGAAGGCGCTCTTGATGAGCAGTACTTC. It codes for CASSLQEGALDEQYF.

The chain joins TRBV10-3 to TRBJ2-5; D possibly corresponds to TRBD1 (5 bases). CDR3 length: 13 amino acids. Trimming took 5 bases from V and 5 from J, leaving 12 bases between them. Germline V gene lookup returns CDR1 ENHRY and CDR2 SYGVKD. CDR3 DNA sequence: TGTGCCATCAGTCCCAGGGTAGGGGAGACCCAGTACTTC. It translates to CAISPRVGETQYF.

The chain joins TRBV12-3 or TRBV12-4 to TRBJ2-1; D not resolved. V lost 2 bases and J lost 8, with 10 bases in between. The CDR3 sequence is 13 residues long. CDR3 DNA: TGTGCCAGCAGTTTAAGACATGCGGATGAGCAGTTCTTC. Its protein product is CASSLRHADEQFF.

V gene TRBV9 combines with J gene TRBJ2-2, with a weak D call TRBD1 (6 bases). Germline V CDR1 and CDR2: SGDLS, YYNGEE. CDR3 size: 15 residues. Deletions cut 0 bases from V and 5 bases from J, with 11 bases between. CDR3 DNA: TGTGCCAGCAGCGTAGATCAGGGGCGAACCGGGGAGCTGTTTTTT. Translation: CASSVDQGRTGELFF.

This clonotype was counted between two and nine times. The chain is built from TRBV7-6 and TRBJ2-2, with a possible D match to TRBD1 (5 bases). The V end lost 3 bases, the J end lost 0 bases, and 11 bases lay between the germline ends. From germline, CDR1 is SGHVS and CDR2 FNYEAQ. The CDR3 length is 16 residues. This CDR3 is CASSFSGLANTGELFF. The CDR3 DNA sequence: TGTGCCAGCAGCTTCTCAGGGCTGGCGAACACCGGGGAGCTGTTTTTT. Full variable domain (missing parts from reference TRBV7-6 and TRBJ2-2): GAGVSQSPRYKVTKRGQDVALRCDPISGHVSLYWYRQALGQGPEFLTYFNYEAQQDKSGLPNDRFSAERPEGSISTLTIQRTEQRDSAMYRCASSFSGLANTGELFFGEGSRLTVL.

V gene TRBV18 combines with J gene TRBJ2-1, with 9 bases identical to TRBD2. The V gene's germline CDR1 is KGHSH and CDR2 LQKENI. J was trimmed by 8 bases and V by 1 base; bases with no gene match: 6. CDR3 length: 15 residues. CDR3 region: CASSPRGLALDEQFF. The DNA of the CDR3 is TGTGCCAGCTCACCACGCGGACTAGCGCTGGATGAGCAGTTCTTC.

This clonotype was counted between two and nine times. The V call is TRBV3-1, the J call TRBJ1-1, with TRBD1 identical over 8 bases. The trim removed 5 bases at V and 4 bases at J, leaving 9 bases unmatched. CDR1 is LGHDT and CDR2 is YNNKEL in the germline V gene (reference sequence). The CDR3 contains 15 residues. The CDR3 loop reads CASSGQGSEGTEAFF. In DNA, the CDR3 is TGTGCCAGCAGCGGACAGGGAAGTGAGGGCACTGAAGCTTTCTTT.

The rearrangement links TRBV5-5 to TRBJ2-1, with 10 bases identical to TRBD2. The length of the CDR3 is 16 residues. Germline assignment: CDR1 SGHKS and CDR2 YYEKEE (reference sequence). The V and J ends lost 4 bases and 5 bases, in that order; junction bases with no gene match: 9. Here the CDR3 DNA reads TGTGCCAGCAGCGTCGCCGGGACTAGCGACCACAATGAGCAGTTCTTC. This codes for CASSVAGTSDHNEQFF.

This clonotype was counted a few times. V is TRBV4-2 and J is TRBJ2-7; 7 nucleotides match TRBD1. Germline-derived CDR1 and CDR2 are LGHNA and YNFKEQ. Trimming cost V 4 bases and J 5 bases; bases outside gene matches: 11. This CDR3 spans 15 amino acids. The CDR3 DNA reads as TGTGCCAGCAGCCGCTCTGGAGACAGGGCTCACGAGCAGTACTTC. It encodes CASSRSGDRAHEQYF.

The table lists this clonotype with a few counts. The chain recombines TRBV24-1 with TRBJ2-6, with 8 positions matching TRBD1. The germline V gene has CDR1 KGHDR and CDR2 SFDVKD. With V trimmed by 3 bases and J by 4 bases, 7 bases remained unmatched. The CDR3 loop spans 17 amino acids. The CDR3 DNA follows: TGTGCCACCAGTGATAACCGCAGGGGGCCAGGGGCCAACGTCCTGACTTTC. This translates into CATSDNRRGPGANVLTF.

The chain is built from TRBV5-1 and TRBJ2-2; possibly TRBD1 for D (6 bases). The CDR3 totals 13 residues. With 2 bases removed from V and 6 bases from J, the gap between germline ends came to 8 bases. Germline V CDR1 and CDR2: SGHRS, YFSETQ. CDR3 protein: CASSFNRAGELFF. CDR3 in DNA: TGCGCCAGCAGCTTCAACAGGGCCGGGGAGCTGTTTTTT.

This clonotype showed up many times. CDR3 residues: CSVDGTGYSYEQYF. The CDR3 region has the DNA TGCAGCGTTGATGGGACAGGGTATTCCTACGAGCAGTACTTC. The chain recombines TRBV29-1 with TRBJ2-7, with TRBD1 matching over 9 bases. V lost 3 bases to trimming and J lost 1 base; unmatched junction nucleotides: 4. This CDR3 contains 14 residues. CDR1 and CDR2 (germline): SQVTM, ANQGSEA.

This chain joins TRBV20-1 and TRBJ2-7; D perhaps matches TRBD1 (6 bases). Trimming stripped 5 bases from V and 3 bases from J, with 14 bases between. Germline V CDR1 and CDR2: DFQATT, SNEGSKA (reference sequence). The CDR3 is made up of 13 amino acids. CDR3 protein: CSAQPRDNYEQYF. The CDR3 DNA sequence: TGCAGTGCTCAACCCCGGGACAACTACGAGCAGTACTTC.

Only a few counts were recorded for this clonotype. The CDR3 sequence is CASSWGGRNTEAFF. In DNA, the CDR3 is TGTGCCAGCAGCTGGGGTGGTCGGAACACTGAAGCTTTCTTT. The chain is built from TRBV7-9 and TRBJ1-1, with D uncertain. Looked up from germline, CDR1 is SEHNR and CDR2 is FQNEAQ (reference sequence). Trimming stripped 4 bases from V and 1 base from J, with 10 bases between. This CDR3 has 14 residues.

This clonotype has only a few counts. The chain employs TRBV12-3 or TRBV12-4 and TRBJ1-4, with 9 nucleotides matching TRBD1. The CDR3 is 15 residues long. The V gene end was trimmed by 5 bases and the J gene end by 7 bases; junction bases not matched to a gene: 8. CDR3 in amino acids: CASSGGTGKGEKLFF. CDR3 nucleotide sequence: TGTGCCAGCAGTGGAGGGACAGGGAAAGGTGAAAAACTGTTTTTT.

This sequence joins TRBV18 and TRBJ2-7, with 11 bases aligning to TRBD1. The ends lost 3 bases at V and 5 bases at J; junction bases unmatched: 6. The germline V gene encodes CDR1 KGHSH and CDR2 LQKENI. The CDR3 has 15 residues. CDR3 residues: CASSPIGQGADEQYF. The CDR3 bases are TGTGCCAGCTCACCGATCGGACAGGGGGCGGACGAGCAGTACTTC. The entire variable domain, with the rest obtained from reference TRBV18 and TRBJ2-7, is as follows: NAGVMQNPRHLVRRRGQEARLRCSPMKGHSHVYWYRQLPEEGLKFMVYLQKENIIDESGMPKERFSAEFPKEGPSILRIQQVVRGDSAAYFCASSPIGQGADEQYFGPGTRLTVT.

The chain links TRBV28 to TRBJ2-3; D gene unclear. Germline V gene lookup returns CDR1 MDHEN and CDR2 SYDVKM. This CDR3 spans 16 amino acids. Between the trimmed V and J ends, which lost 3 bases and 1 base, there was a span of 14 bases. CDR3 coding DNA: TGTGCCAGCAGTTTTCCCTTACTTGCTGGCACAGATACGCAGTATTTT. As protein: CASSFPLLAGTDTQYF. Full variable domain (remainder filled in from reference TRBV28 and TRBJ2-3): DVKVTQSSRYLVKRTGEKVFLECVQDMDHENMFWYRQDPGLGLRLIYFSYDVKMKEKGDIPEGYSVSREKKERFSLILESASTNQTSMYLCASSFPLLAGTDTQYFGPGTRLTVL.

The rearrangement uses TRBV4-1 and TRBJ2-3; D unresolved. Trimming stripped 4 bases from V and 2 bases from J, with 10 bases between. The CDR3 contains 14 residues. Germline CDR1 MGHRA, CDR2 YSYEKL. Written as DNA, the CDR3 is TGCGCCAGCAGCCCTAAAACGATCACAGATACGCAGTATTTT. Protein product: CASSPKTITDTQYF.

V and J are TRBV4-1 and TRBJ2-1; 12 bases map to TRBD2. The junction had 16 bases not matched to a gene; V was cut back by 1 base and J by 0 bases. The length of the CDR3 is 22 residues. Germline CDR1 reads MGHRA; CDR2 reads YSYEKL. CDR3 bases: TGCGCCAGCAGCCAAGCTTACTTGAGGGGACTAGCGGGTGGAAGCTCCTACAATGAGCAGTTCTTC. Encoded protein: CASSQAYLRGLAGGSSYNEQFF.

This clonotype has a handful of counts. This chain connects TRBV7-8 to TRBJ2-3, with D hard to call. V lost 5 bases and J 4 bases, leaving 13 bases between the germline ends. The germline CDR1 and CDR2 sequences are SGHVS and FQNEAQ. This CDR3 spans 14 amino acids. CDR3 DNA sequence: TGTGCCAGCAGCCCCTTTAATTCGGCAGATACGCAGTATTTT. Translation gives CASSPFNSADTQYF.

The table lists this clonotype with many counts. The rearrangement joins TRBV29-1 to TRBJ2-3; weak D call: TRBD2 (6 bases). Germline CDR1 SQVTM, CDR2 ANQGSEA. The V end was cut by 4 bases, the J end by 4 bases, with 6 bases between. The CDR3 consists of 11 residues. The CDR3 here is CSVGGADTQYF. The CDR3 DNA reads TGCAGCGTTGGCGGGGCAGATACGCAGTATTTT.

V is TRBV7-2 and J is TRBJ2-7, with a weak D call TRBD2 (6 bases). There are 15 residues in the CDR3. CDR1 SGHTA and CDR2 FQGNSA come from the germline V gene. The V gene lost 0 bases and the J gene lost 0 bases, with 9 bases spanning the gap. CDR3 nucleotides: TGTGCCAGCAGCTTAGCATCCGGGGGCTCCTACGAGCAGTACTTC. This encodes CASSLASGGSYEQYF.

This clonotype appeared a few times. This rearrangement joins TRBV28 to TRBJ2-3, with 9 nucleotides matching TRBD2. Germline-derived CDR1 and CDR2 are MDHEN and SYDVKM. Trimming removed 8 bases from V and 4 bases from J; junction bases left unmatched: 4. This CDR3 has 13 residues. CDR3 amino acids: CASLAGGPDTQYF. In nucleotides, the CDR3 is TGTGCCAGCCTCGCGGGAGGGCCAGATACGCAGTATTTT.